This T cell receptor beta chain was identified during a study of technical replicates of blood from four donors. Unmatched junction bases numbered 8, after V lost 8 bases and J lost 5 bases. CDR1 is MNHEY, CDR2 SMNVEV, per germline (reference sequence). CDR3 length equals 14 residues. TCRdb's copy holds only in-frame clones and misses some; the assay was immunoSEQ multiplex PCR. This sample carries under 100,000 clones, around 96% of them seen once, and the ten largest clones take around 0.31%. The material sequenced was T cells isolated from PBMCs. The receptor was derived from a human donor in good health. V usage is TRBV27 and J usage is TRBJ2-1, with 8 bases matching TRBD1. The CDR3 nucleotides are TGTGCCAGCTCCCAGGACAGGGAGAACAATGAGCAGTTCTTC. As protein: CASSQDRENNEQFF.